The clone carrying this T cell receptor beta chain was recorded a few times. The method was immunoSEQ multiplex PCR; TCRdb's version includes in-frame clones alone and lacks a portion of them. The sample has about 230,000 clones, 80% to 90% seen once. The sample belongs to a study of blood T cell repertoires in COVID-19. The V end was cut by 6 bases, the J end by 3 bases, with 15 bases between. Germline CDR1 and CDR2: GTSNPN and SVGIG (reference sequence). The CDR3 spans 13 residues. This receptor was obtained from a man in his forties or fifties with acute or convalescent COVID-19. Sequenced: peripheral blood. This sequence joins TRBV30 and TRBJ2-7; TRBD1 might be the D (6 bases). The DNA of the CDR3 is TGTGCCTGTACCCGGGACAAAGGCTACGAGCAGTACTTC. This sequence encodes CACTRDKGYEQYF.